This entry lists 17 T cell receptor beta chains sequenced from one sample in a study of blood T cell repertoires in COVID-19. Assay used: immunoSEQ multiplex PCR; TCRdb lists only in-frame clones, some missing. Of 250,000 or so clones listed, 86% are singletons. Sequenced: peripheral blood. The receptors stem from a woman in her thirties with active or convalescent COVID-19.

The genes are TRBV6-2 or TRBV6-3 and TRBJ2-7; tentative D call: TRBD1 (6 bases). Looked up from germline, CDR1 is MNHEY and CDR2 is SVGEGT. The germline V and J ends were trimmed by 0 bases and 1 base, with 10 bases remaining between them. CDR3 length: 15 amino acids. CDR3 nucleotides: TGTGCCAGCAGTTACTCACAGGGCCAATCCTACGAGCAGTACTTC. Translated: CASSYSQGQSYEQYF.

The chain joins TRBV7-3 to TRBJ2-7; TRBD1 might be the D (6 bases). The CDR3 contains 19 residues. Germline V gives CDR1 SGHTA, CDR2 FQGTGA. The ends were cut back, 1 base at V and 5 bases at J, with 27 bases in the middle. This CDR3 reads CASSLKVYRAGVIADEQYF. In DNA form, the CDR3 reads TGTGCCAGCAGCTTAAAAGTTTATCGTGCAGGGGTGATTGCTGACGAGCAGTACTTC.

The CDR3: CASSQDLGGGLETQYF. Written as DNA, the CDR3 is TGCGCCAGCAGCCAAGATCTGGGGGGGGGCCTTGAGACCCAGTACTTC. This chain joins TRBV4-3 and TRBJ2-5, with D perhaps matching TRBD2 (7 bases). The CDR3 contains 16 residues. Germline CDR1 is LGHNA and CDR2 is YSLEER. Trimming shortened V by 0 bases and J by 5 bases, and 16 bases separated the two germline ends.

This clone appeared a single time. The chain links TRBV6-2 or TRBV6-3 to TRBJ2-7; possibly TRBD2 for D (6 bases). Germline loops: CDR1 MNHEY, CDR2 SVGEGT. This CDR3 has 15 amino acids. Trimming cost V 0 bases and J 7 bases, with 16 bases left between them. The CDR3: CASSYSPAGFGEQYF. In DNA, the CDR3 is TGTGCCAGCAGTTACTCTCCCGCGGGGTTCGGGGAGCAGTACTTC.

The CDR3 region has the DNA TGTGCCAGCAGAGAGCGGGGGGGCAATGAGCAGTTCTTC. Its protein is CASRERGGNEQFF. The chain couples TRBV6-5 to TRBJ2-1; TRBD2 matches 10 bases. The CDR3 sequence is 13 residues long. Germline assignment: CDR1 MNHEY and CDR2 SVGAGI. Losses at the gene ends were 6 bases for V and 6 bases for J; bases not matched to a gene: 2.

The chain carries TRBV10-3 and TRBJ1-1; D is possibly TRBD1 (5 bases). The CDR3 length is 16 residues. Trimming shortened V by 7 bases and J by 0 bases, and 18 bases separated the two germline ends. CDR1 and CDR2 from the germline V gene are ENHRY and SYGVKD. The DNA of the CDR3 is TGTGCCATCACAAAGCAGGGCCCCTCAATGAACACTGAAGCTTTCTTT. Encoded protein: CAITKQGPSMNTEAFF.

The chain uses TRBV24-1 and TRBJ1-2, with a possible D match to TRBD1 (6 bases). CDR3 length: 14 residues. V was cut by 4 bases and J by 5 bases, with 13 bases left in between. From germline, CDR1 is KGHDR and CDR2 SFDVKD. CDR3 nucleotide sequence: TGTGCCACCAGTGACCCGACAGGAGTTTATGGCTACACCTTC. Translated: CATSDPTGVYGYTF.

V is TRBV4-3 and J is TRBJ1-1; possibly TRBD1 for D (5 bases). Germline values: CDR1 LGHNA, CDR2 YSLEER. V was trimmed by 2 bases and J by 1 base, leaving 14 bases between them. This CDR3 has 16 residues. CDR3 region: CASSQRPRDGNTEAFF. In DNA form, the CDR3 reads TGCGCCAGCAGCCAACGACCGCGGGACGGGAACACTGAAGCTTTCTTT.

In nucleotides, the CDR3 is TGTGCCAGCGTAGGACCCCGGGACAGCTTCCCCTACGAGCAGTACTTC. This encodes CASVGPRDSFPYEQYF. The chain carries TRBV28 and TRBJ2-7; 7 nucleotides agree with TRBD1. V trimming: 8 bases; J trimming: 2 bases; junction bases outside the gene matches: 15. This CDR3 comprises 16 residues. CDR1 is MDHEN and CDR2 is SYDVKM in the germline V gene. Filled out from reference TRBV28 and TRBJ2-7, the complete variable domain reads DVKVTQSSRYLVKRTGEKVFLECVQDMDHENMFWYRQDPGLGLRLIYFSYDVKMKEKGDIPEGYSVSREKKERFSLILESASTNQTSMYLCASVGPRDSFPYEQYFGPGTRLTVT.

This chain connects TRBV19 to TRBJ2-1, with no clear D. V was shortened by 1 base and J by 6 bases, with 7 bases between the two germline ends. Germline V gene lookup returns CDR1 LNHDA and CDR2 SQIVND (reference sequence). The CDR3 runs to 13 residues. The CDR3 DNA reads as TGTGCCAGTAGTATAGGGGCTGTCAATGAGCAGTTCTTC. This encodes CASSIGAVNEQFF.

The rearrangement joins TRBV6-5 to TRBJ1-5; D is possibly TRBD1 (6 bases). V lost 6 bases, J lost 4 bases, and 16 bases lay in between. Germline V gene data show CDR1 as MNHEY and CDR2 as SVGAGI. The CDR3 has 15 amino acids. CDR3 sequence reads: CASSPTGFGNQPQHF. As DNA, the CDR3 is TGTGCCAGCAGCCCCACAGGGTTCGGGAATCAGCCCCAGCATTTT.

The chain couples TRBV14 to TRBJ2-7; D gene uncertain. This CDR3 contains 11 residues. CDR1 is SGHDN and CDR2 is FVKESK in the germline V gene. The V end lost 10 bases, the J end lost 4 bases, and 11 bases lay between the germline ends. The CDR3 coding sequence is TGTGCCACCACGCAGGTGTACGAGCAGTACTTC. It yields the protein CATTQVYEQYF.

As DNA, the CDR3 is TGTGCCAGCAGCCGACAGGGCTACACCTTC. It is translated as CASSRQGYTF. The V gene is TRBV6-6, the J gene TRBJ1-2; a possible D gene is TRBD1 (5 bases). Germline V gene sequence: CDR1 MNHNY, CDR2 SVGAGI (reference sequence). There are 10 residues in the CDR3. Trimming shortened V by 6 bases and J by 8 bases, and 7 bases separated the two germline ends.

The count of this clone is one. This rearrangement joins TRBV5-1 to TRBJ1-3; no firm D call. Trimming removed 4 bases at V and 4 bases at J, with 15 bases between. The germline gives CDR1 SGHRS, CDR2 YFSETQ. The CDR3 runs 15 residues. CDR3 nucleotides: TGCGCCAGCAGCATCGACTCCGGATCAGGAAACACCATATATTTT. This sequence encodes CASSIDSGSGNTIYF.

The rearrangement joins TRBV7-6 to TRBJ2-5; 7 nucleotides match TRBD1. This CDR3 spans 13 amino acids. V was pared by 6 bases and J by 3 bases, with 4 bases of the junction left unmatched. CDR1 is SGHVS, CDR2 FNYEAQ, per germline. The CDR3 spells CASSSGTEETQYF. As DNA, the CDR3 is TGTGCCAGCAGTTCCGGGACAGAAGAGACCCAGTACTTC. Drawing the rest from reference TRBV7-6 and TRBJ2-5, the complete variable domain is GAGVSQSPRYKVTKRGQDVALRCDPISGHVSLYWYRQALGQGPEFLTYFNYEAQQDKSGLPNDRFSAERPEGSISTLTIQRTEQRDSAMYRCASSSGTEETQYFGPGTRLLVL.

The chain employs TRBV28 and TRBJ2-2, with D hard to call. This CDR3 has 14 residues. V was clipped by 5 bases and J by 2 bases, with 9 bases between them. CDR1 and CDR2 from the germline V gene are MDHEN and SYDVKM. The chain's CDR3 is CASSQTRNTGELFF. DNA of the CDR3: TGTGCCAGCAGTCAGACTCGTAACACCGGGGAGCTGTTTTTT.

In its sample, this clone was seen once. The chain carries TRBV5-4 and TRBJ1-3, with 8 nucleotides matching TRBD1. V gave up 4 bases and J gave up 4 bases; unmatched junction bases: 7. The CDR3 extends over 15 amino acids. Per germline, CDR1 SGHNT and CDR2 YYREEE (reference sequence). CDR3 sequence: CASSRRTGTGNTIYF. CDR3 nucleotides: TGTGCCAGCAGCCGGCGGACAGGGACGGGAAACACCATATATTTT.